This T cell receptor (beta chain) was captured by sequencing in a study of read filtering for tumor transcriptome and immune sequencing. Study-wide background: R-ISS stage counts were eight or nine for I, about 16 for II, 7 for III. After DNase treatment, RNA was made into whole-transcriptome libraries.

This clonotype was found many times. Its specificity is unknown. Germline V gene lookup returns CDR1 DFQATT and CDR2 SNEGSKA (reference sequence). CDR3 length equals 15 residues. Trimming cost V 3 bases and J 2 bases, with 11 bases left between them. The library was built from around 380 ng RNA with molecular barcoded adaptors for alpha/delta and beta/gamma chains. TCRdb ran MiXCR on the reads and lists one entry per CDR3 protein. The sample records about 15,000 distinct CDR3 sequences, just over 20% being singletons. Study-level findings and limits: Single-read clonotypes: about 81.9% of IR-seq clonotypes (roughly 4% of reads), 74.6% of RNA-seq clonotypes (nearly 45% of reads). The sorted CD138-negative fraction was a mixed bone marrow immune population, not purified T cells.

The chain links TRBV20-1 to TRBJ2-6; D unclear. Sequencing was carried out using a population of CD138-negative cells sorted from bone marrow. The clonotype was recovered from a donor aged 40 or over with multiple myeloma. The DNA for the CDR3 is TGCAGTGCTAGTTTAGGGCCCACTGGGGCCAACGTCCTGACTTTC. Protein: CSASLGPTGANVLTF.